The present TCR beta chain was sequenced within a study of blood T cell repertoires in COVID-19. Original analysis: The assay estimated nucleated cells by amplifying reference gene primers. Repertoires were generated with immunoSEQ multiplex PCR, while TCRdb's copy carries only in-frame clones and drops some. The DNA was the basis for D and trimming; V, J and clone size are from that table. The table lists fewer than 400,000 clones, 80% to 90% of them singletons. This CDR3 has 14 residues. CDR1 and CDR2 (germline): ENHRY, SYGVKD. V dropped 10 bases and J dropped 5; count of bases not matched to a gene: 13.

This sequence joins TRBV10-3 and TRBJ2-5; 7 bases align to TRBD2. This TCR was recovered from a man aged 25-40 years with active or convalescent COVID-19. The sample was peripheral blood. For the CDR3, the DNA is TGTGCCACCGAAAAGAGCGGGGAGGGGGAGACCCAGTACTTC. Amino acid sequence: CATEKSGEGETQYF.